A single sample gave rise to the 10 T cell receptor beta chains below, sequenced in a study of blood T cell repertoires in COVID-19. Assay: immunoSEQ multiplex PCR; the TCRdb copy retains only in-frame clones and omits some. The table has 150,000 or so clones, around 85% seen once. The specimen was peripheral blood. These receptors all stem from a woman of 80 years or more with acute or convalescent COVID-19.

On this clone itself: The germline gene is not matched at one end of the junction; a read error may be the cause. CDR3 DNA: TGTGCCAGCAGTTCCGACCGGGAAAGACTGTTTTTT. It codes for CASSSDRERLFF. The chain links TRBV12-3 or TRBV12-4 to TRBJ1-4; D is undetermined. The CDR3 loop spans 12 amino acids.

The chain combines TRBV12-5 with TRBJ2-7; tentative D call: TRBD1 (5 bases). The V gene lost 4 bases and the J gene lost 2 bases, with 9 bases spanning the gap. CDR1 and CDR2 from the germline V gene are LGHNT and FRNRAP. The CDR3 contains 13 residues. CDR3 bases: TGTGCTAGTGGTTCAGGGTATCCCTACGAGCAGTACTTC. It is translated as CASGSGYPYEQYF.

The rearrangement joins TRBV24-1 to TRBJ2-5, with TRBD2 matching over 7 bases. The CDR3 totals 15 residues. J was trimmed by 5 bases and V by 3 bases; bases with no gene match: 8. CDR1 KGHDR and CDR2 SFDVKD come from the germline V gene. Here the CDR3 DNA reads TGTGCCACCAGTGATGCCGGGGAGGGAGAGGAGACCCAGTACTTC. It encodes CATSDAGEGEETQYF.

The chain recombines TRBV27 with TRBJ2-7; D possibly corresponds to TRBD1 (5 bases). Per germline, CDR1 MNHEY and CDR2 SMNVEV (reference sequence). Trimming removed 3 bases from V and 3 bases from J, with 12 bases in between. The CDR3 extends over 14 amino acids. The CDR3 nucleotides read TGTGCCAGCAGTTTTAGACAGACAAACTACGAGCAGTACTTC. Its protein is CASSFRQTNYEQYF.

About this clone itself: The junction and the germline gene differ at one end; a read error may be behind it. The chain employs TRBV11-2 and TRBJ2-3, with unresolved D. Germline V gene sequence: CDR1 SGHAT, CDR2 FQNNGV. CDR3 size: 13 residues. The CDR3 sequence is CASSLDISDTQYF. CDR3 DNA sequence: TGTGCCAGCAGCCTAGATATTTCGGATACGCAGTATTTT.

The chain couples TRBV18 to TRBJ1-3, with 9 bases fitting TRBD1. The germline V gene has CDR1 KGHSH and CDR2 LQKENI. The J segment lost 9 bases and the V segment lost 9 bases, leaving 12 bases of the junction unmatched. The CDR3 is 14 amino acids. In nucleotides, the CDR3 is TGTGCCAGTTCCACCGGGACAGGGCTACGCACCATATATTTT. Its protein is CASSTGTGLRTIYF.

J is TRBJ1-4 and V is TRBV30, with 8 bases lining up with TRBD1. After removal of 3 bases from V and 0 bases from J, the junction contained 3 bases not matched to a gene. This CDR3 region has 15 residues. Germline V gene sequence: CDR1 GTSNPN, CDR2 SVGIG (reference sequence). This chain's CDR3 is CAWSAGQATNEKLFF. Written as DNA, the CDR3 is TGTGCCTGGAGCGCGGGACAGGCAACTAATGAAAAACTGTTTTTT.

The chain is built from TRBV5-5 and TRBJ2-1, with a tentative D call TRBD1 (6 bases). The CDR3 has 15 amino acids. Trimming removed 1 base at V and 4 bases at J, with 12 bases between. Germline CDR1 and CDR2: SGHKS and YYEKEE (reference sequence). The CDR3 DNA reads as TGTGCCAGCAGCTTGTACGGACAGTCTTACAATGAGCAGTTCTTC. Amino acid sequence: CASSLYGQSYNEQFF. The variable domain in full, completed from reference TRBV5-5 and TRBJ2-1, reads DAGVTQSPTHLIKTRGQQVTLRCSPISGHKSVSWYQQVLGQGPQFIFQYYEKEERGRGNFPDRFSARQFPNYSSELNVNALLLGDSALYLCASSLYGQSYNEQFFGPGTRLTVL.

This chain links TRBV6-2 or TRBV6-3 with TRBJ1-1; D unresolved. V lost 2 bases and J 3 bases, leaving 16 bases between the germline ends. Germline V gene data show CDR1 as MNHEY and CDR2 as SVGEGT. The CDR3 totals 16 residues. CDR3 sequence: CASSYPSGRTDTEAFF. In DNA form, the CDR3 reads TGTGCCAGCAGTTACCCTAGCGGCAGGACGGACACTGAAGCTTTCTTT.

The V gene is TRBV6-2 or TRBV6-3, the J gene TRBJ1-3; 8 bases line up with TRBD1. Germline V gene lookup returns CDR1 MNHEY and CDR2 SVGEGT. This CDR3 spans 15 amino acids. Unmatched junction bases numbered 7, after V lost 2 bases and J lost 7 bases. CDR3 in amino acids: CASSYGRTGPNTIYF. CDR3 coding DNA: TGTGCCAGCAGTTACGGCCGGACAGGGCCCAACACCATATATTTT.